This TCR beta chain was captured in a study of T cells after yellow fever vaccination. TCRdb re-called the 5' RACE reads with MiXCR, one entry per CDR3 protein. The table shows about 550,000 distinct CDR3 sequences, with about 19% occurring only once. About this clonotype itself: Its antigen remains unknown.

V dropped 1 base and J dropped 5 bases, with 11 bases sitting between them. Germline V gene sequence: CDR1 DFQATT, CDR2 SNEGSKA (reference sequence). The CDR3 runs 13 residues. Study-level results: Within FACS-sorted repertoires, abundant clonotypes contaminating from the bulk population could be present. It was a small share of clonotypes that appeared in both CD4 and CD8 compartments.

This sequence was found in a man aged 30-40 years who received the YFV17D yellow fever vaccine. The input for sequencing was PBMCs, taken 15 days after the yellow fever booster vaccination. V is TRBV20-1 and J is TRBJ2-5; possible D gene TRBD2, 5 bases. CDR3 protein: CSARGRKRETQYF. CDR3 bases: TGCAGTGCTAGAGGGAGGAAGAGGGAGACCCAGTACTTC.